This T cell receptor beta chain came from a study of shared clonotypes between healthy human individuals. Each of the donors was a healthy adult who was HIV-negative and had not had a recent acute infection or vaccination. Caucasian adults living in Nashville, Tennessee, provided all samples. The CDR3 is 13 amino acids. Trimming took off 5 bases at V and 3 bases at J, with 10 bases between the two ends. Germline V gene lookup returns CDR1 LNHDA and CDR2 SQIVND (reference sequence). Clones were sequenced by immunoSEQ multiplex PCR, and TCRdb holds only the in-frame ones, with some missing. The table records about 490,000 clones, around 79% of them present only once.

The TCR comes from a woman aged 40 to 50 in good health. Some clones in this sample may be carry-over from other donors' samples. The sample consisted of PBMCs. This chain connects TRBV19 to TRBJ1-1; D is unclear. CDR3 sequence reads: CASSQTVDTEAFF. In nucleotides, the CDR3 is TGTGCCAGTAGTCAGACGGTGGACACTGAAGCTTTCTTT.